These T cell receptor beta chains were read from a single sample in a study of blood T cell repertoires in COVID-19. Produced via immunoSEQ multiplex PCR; TCRdb's table is partial and in-frame only. The profile covers over 200,000 clones, with 87% appearing a single time and about 6% taken by the ten largest. The material sequenced was peripheral blood. The receptor source for this set is a man in his sixties who had recovered from COVID-19. The CDR3 runs from the conserved cysteine through the conserved F or W. D genes are given only for firm matches. Clone size is given for some rows only: seen once, a few or many times, or a class if the clone is expanded.

>-|TRBJ2-3|TRBV20-1|-
TGCAGTGCTAGTTCTGGCGGATCTAGCACAGATACGCAGTATTTT
CSASSGGSSTDTQYF
>TRBD2|TRBJ2-1|TRBV24-1|-
TGTGCCACCAGTGGAAGGGACTACGATTACAATGAGCAGTTCTTC
CATSGRDYDYNEQFF
>-|TRBJ2-7|TRBV5-1|-
TGCGCCAGCAGCTTGGCCACAGGGAGGGACGAGCAGTACTTC
CASSLATGRDEQYF
>TRBD1|TRBJ1-1|TRBV18|-
TGTGCCAGCTCCCAAGGGACAGCAGCTTTCTTT
CASSQGTAAFF
>-|TRBJ1-1|TRBV2|-
TGTGCCAGCAGCGGAGGGCCTACGGGGTCTGAAGCTTTCTTT
CASSGGPTGSEAFF
>TRBD2|TRBJ2-7|TRBV3-1/TRBV3-2|-
TGTGCCAGCAGCCAAGGAACCCTAGCGGGTTTCACCTACGAGCAGTACTTC
CASSQGTLAGFTYEQYF
>TRBD1|TRBJ1-1|TRBV9|-
TGTGCCAGCAGCGTAGAAGGTGGGGACAGGGGGTGGACTGAAGCTTTCTTT
CASSVEGGDRGWTEAFF
>-|TRBJ2-3|TRBV7-9|-
TGTGCCAGCAGCTTTAGTAACGCCGTACAGGGTTTCGCAGATACGCAGTATTTT
CASSFSNAVQGFADTQYF
>-|TRBJ2-2|TRBV7-7|-
TGTGCCAGCAGCCCTAGGGGCAGGGGAGCCGGGGAGCTGTTTTTT
CASSPRGRGAGELFF
>-|TRBJ2-3|TRBV19|-
TGTGCCAGTAGTATAGACGGGTTTTATGATACGCAGTATTTT
CASSIDGFYDTQYF
>-|TRBJ2-5|TRBV5-1|-
TGCGCCAGCAGCTTGGCAGGTACCAGACAAGAGACCCAGTACTTC
CASSLAGTRQETQYF
>-|TRBJ2-2|TRBV10-3|-
TGTGCCATAGGGAGCTTAAACACCGGGGAGCTGTTTTTT
CAIGSLNTGELFF
>-|TRBJ1-3|TRBV7-2|-
TGTGCCAGCAGACTACCTCAGGGAAACACCATATATTTT
CASRLPQGNTIYF
>-|TRBJ2-1|TRBV7-9|-
TGTGCCAGCAGCTCAAAAGGACAGTACGATGAGCAGTTCTTC
CASSSKGQYDEQFF
>-|TRBJ2-2|TRBV12-3/TRBV12-4|once
TGTGCCAGCAGTCTGTACAGCACCGGGGAGCTGTTTTTT
CASSLYSTGELFF
>-|TRBJ1-2|TRBV11-2|once
TGTGCCAGCAGCCTAGCTGGAGCTGCTAACTATGGCTACACCTTC
CASSLAGAANYGYTF
>TRBD2|TRBJ2-7|TRBV6-5|-
TGTGCCAGCACCAGGGCGGGGGGACCCTCCTACGAGCAGTACTTC
CASTRAGGPSYEQYF
>-|TRBJ2-1|TRBV18|-
TGTGCCAGCTCACCACTTAGCCCACTCTACAATGAGCAGTTCTTC
CASSPLSPLYNEQFF
>-|TRBJ1-1|TRBV7-3|-
TGTGCCAGCAGCTTAGACGGGGTAGACACTGAAGCTTTCTTT
CASSLDGVDTEAFF
>TRBD1|TRBJ2-7|TRBV3-1/TRBV3-2|-
TGTGCCAGCAGCCGATTTGACAGGGCCGAGCAGTACTTC
CASSRFDRAEQYF
>-|TRBJ1-4|TRBV2|few
TGTGCCAGCAGTGAACAGGAACGAGTACGAGAAAAACTGTTTTTT
CASSEQERVREKLFF